These T cell receptor beta chains were read from a single sample in a study of immune cell composition in non-small cell lung cancer. Data came from immunoSEQ multiplex PCR; TCRdb stores just in-frame clones and leaves some out. The table lists about 4,800 clones, approximately 80% of them singletons, with around 13% in the top ten. Sequencing was performed on lung tumor tissue. Every receptor here comes from a human donor with non-small cell lung cancer. Each CDR3 is given with its conserved first and last residue. The D gene is left open where the match is weak. Expanded clones are given a class, and other clones once, few, many or no size at all.

d_call	v_call	clone_size	j_call	cdr3_aa	cdr3_nt
-	TRBV5-1	-	TRBJ1-3	CASRGGTTTNTIYF	TGCGCCAGCAGAGGAGGGACAACAACAAACACCATATATTTT
-	TRBV9	-	TRBJ1-3	CASSVGDTGNTIYF	TGTGCCAGCAGCGTGGGAGACACTGGAAACACCATATATTTT
TRBD1	TRBV6-1	-	TRBJ1-1	CASLGDRAYEAFF	TGTGCCAGCTTAGGGGACAGGGCCTATGAAGCTTTCTTT
-	TRBV28	-	TRBJ1-5	CASGGTRNQPQHF	TGTGCCAGCGGGGGCACGCGGAATCAGCCCCAGCATTTT
TRBD1	TRBV5-1	-	TRBJ2-7	CASSPRDRGEQYF	TGCGCCAGCAGCCCCCGGGACAGGGGCGAGCAGTACTTC
TRBD1	TRBV4-2	-	TRBJ1-5	CASSPQGDGNQPQHF	TGTGCCAGCAGCCCACAGGGGGACGGCAATCAGCCCCAGCATTTT
-	TRBV6-1	few	TRBJ2-7	CASSAQEFYEQYF	TGTGCCAGCAGTGCGCAGGAGTTCTACGAGCAGTACTTC
-	TRBV6-1	-	TRBJ1-2	CASSWGITNYGYTF	TGTGCCAGCAGTTGGGGGATAACTAACTATGGCTACACCTTC
-	TRBV6-6	-	TRBJ2-7	CASSYSVTGRTEQYF	TGTGCCAGCAGTTACTCGGTGACAGGGAGGACCGAGCAGTACTTC
-	TRBV7-6	-	TRBJ1-5	CASSLGGGTNNQPQHF	TGTGCCAGCAGCTTAGGTGGAGGGACTAACAATCAGCCCCAGCATTTT
-	TRBV18	once	TRBJ2-5	CASSPPSSQETQYF	TGTGCCAGCTCACCCCCGAGCAGTCAAGAGACCCAGTACTTC
TRBD2	TRBV6-6	-	TRBJ2-1	CASRGGEGYNEQFF	TGTGCCAGCAGGGGGGGGGAAGGATACAATGAGCAGTTCTTC
TRBD1	TRBV5-5	-	TRBJ1-2	CASSLGRTGVSGYTF	TGTGCCAGCAGCTTGGGAAGGACAGGGGTGTCTGGCTACACCTTC
TRBD1	TRBV27	-	TRBJ2-1	CASSSEDRFYNEQFF	TGTGCCAGCAGTTCCGAGGACAGGTTTTACAATGAGCAGTTCTTC
TRBD1	TRBV19	-	TRBJ1-2	CASSRSDRVDGYTF	TGTGCCAGTAGTCGATCAGACAGGGTGGATGGCTACACCTTC
-	TRBV7-6	large	TRBJ2-7	CASSSGPNYEQYF	TGTGCCAGCAGCTCCGGGCCCAACTACGAGCAGTACTTC
TRBD1	TRBV6-5	-	TRBJ2-7	CASSYGGDRGSEQYF	TGTGCCAGCAGTTACGGGGGGGACAGGGGGTCCGAGCAGTACTTC
-	TRBV11-2	few	TRBJ2-7	CASSIWGDFTYEQYF	TGTGCCAGCAGCATTTGGGGGGACTTCACCTACGAGCAGTACTTC
-	TRBV10-3	-	TRBJ1-2	CAISDLVEDSTF	TGTGCCATCAGTGACCTCGTGGAGGATTCCACCTTC
TRBD2	TRBV6-1	once	TRBJ2-7	CASRGSSGSYEQYF	TGTGCCAGCAGGGGGTCTAGCGGGTCCTACGAGCAGTACTTC
TRBD2	TRBV4-2	-	TRBJ2-5	CASSGLAGAQETQYF	TGTGCCAGCAGCGGACTAGCGGGGGCTCAAGAGACCCAGTACTTC
-	TRBV5-1	once	TRBJ2-2	CASSGGTPTGELFF	TGCGCCAGCAGCGGGGGGACTCCGACCGGGGAGCTGTTTTTT
-	TRBV4-1	-	TRBJ1-1	CASSQVQDLNTEAFF	TGCGCCAGCAGCCAAGTCCAGGATTTGAACACTGAAGCTTTCTTT
TRBD2	TRBV29-1	-	TRBJ2-3	CSVLAGKDTQYF	TGCAGCGTACTAGCGGGGAAAGATACGCAGTATTTT
-	TRBV5-8	-	TRBJ2-5	CASSPQETQYF	TGTGCCAGCAGCCCACAGGAGACCCAGTACTTC
-	TRBV15	-	TRBJ2-1	CATSRRRDTSYNEQFF	TGTGCCACCAGCAGACGAAGGGACACATCCTACAATGAGCAGTTCTTC
TRBD1	TRBV7-2	-	TRBJ1-2	CASSLTGGTGYTF	TGTGCCAGCAGCTTAACAGGGGGCACTGGCTACACCTTC
TRBD1	TRBV9	once	TRBJ1-4	CASSMGQGLEKLFF	TGTGCCAGCAGCATGGGACAGGGGCTCGAAAAACTGTTTTTT
TRBD2	TRBV7-7	once	TRBJ2-1	CASSLGGGNEQFF	TGTGCCAGCAGCTTAGGGGGAGGGAATGAGCAGTTCTTC
-	TRBV5-1	large	TRBJ2-1	CASSLLGGRDEQFF	TGCGCCAGCAGCTTGTTGGGGGGTCGGGATGAGCAGTTCTTC
-	TRBV6-6	-	TRBJ1-2	CASTLPGRDHGYTF	TGTGCCAGCACCCTCCCGGGGAGGGACCATGGCTACACCTTC
-	TRBV27	-	TRBJ1-2	CASSTGASPYGYTF	TGTGCCAGCAGTACAGGTGCTAGCCCTTATGGCTACACCTTC
TRBD1	TRBV5-6	-	TRBJ1-5	CASSLRTGVGNQPQHF	TGTGCCAGCAGCCTTAGGACAGGGGTGGGCAATCAGCCCCAGCATTTT
-	TRBV6-6	-	TRBJ1-5	CASSYGGGSQPQHF	TGTGCCAGCAGTTACGGGGGGGGCAGTCAGCCCCAGCATTTT
TRBD1	TRBV28	-	TRBJ2-5	CASSSGTGGIETQYF	TGTGCCAGCAGTTCCGGGACAGGGGGCATCGAGACCCAGTACTTC
-	TRBV5-6	-	TRBJ2-4	CASTYTGAIQYF	TGTGCCAGCACCTACACAGGAGCCATTCAGTACTTC
TRBD2	TRBV5-6	-	TRBJ2-5	CASSLDLRGKGETQYF	TGTGCCAGCAGCTTGGATCTGCGGGGGAAGGGAGAGACCCAGTACTTC
-	TRBV7-3	-	TRBJ1-6	CASSSQGGDSPLHF	TGTGCCAGCAGCTCCCAGGGAGGGGATTCACCCCTCCACTTT
TRBD1	TRBV4-3	-	TRBJ1-2	CASSQPQGRGYTF	TGCGCCAGCAGCCAACCACAGGGGAGAGGCTACACCTTC
-	TRBV7-2	-	TRBJ1-2	CATPGGGGYTF	TGTGCCACCCCTGGGGGCGGTGGCTACACCTTC
-	TRBV7-8	-	TRBJ2-5	CASSLTETQYF	TGTGCCAGCAGCTTAACGGAGACCCAGTACTTC
-	TRBV6-6	-	TRBJ1-1	CASSPYGGRGEAFF	TGTGCCAGCAGTCCCTACGGGGGGCGAGGGGAAGCTTTCTTT
-	TRBV4-3	-	TRBJ1-6	CASSQTTPGVLHF	TGCGCCAGCAGCCAGACCACCCCGGGGGTCCTCCACTTT
-	TRBV4-2	-	TRBJ2-2	CASSQGTQETGELFF	TGTGCCAGCAGCCAAGGGACTCAAGAAACCGGGGAGCTGTTTTTT
TRBD1	TRBV6-5	-	TRBJ1-3	CASSRGQGAGNTIYF	TGTGCCAGCAGTCGCGGACAGGGAGCTGGAAACACCATATATTTT
-	TRBV6-9	-	TRBJ2-7	CASSFPVGAYEQYF	TGTGCCAGCAGTTTCCCGGTGGGGGCCTACGAGCAGTACTTC
-	TRBV29-1	once	TRBJ2-5	CSVDRGNQETQYF	TGCAGCGTTGATAGGGGCAACCAAGAGACCCAGTACTTC
TRBD1	TRBV5-6	once	TRBJ1-2	CASSWSSQSGGYGYTF	TGTGCCAGCAGCTGGTCATCCCAGTCAGGGGGCTATGGCTACACCTTC
-	TRBV14	few	TRBJ2-1	CASSHWTPAYNEQFF	TGTGCCAGCAGCCATTGGACCCCGGCATACAATGAGCAGTTCTTC
-	TRBV6-5	once	TRBJ2-7	CASSYDAQTVYEQYF	TGTGCCAGCAGCTATGACGCCCAGACGGTCTACGAGCAGTACTTC
TRBD1	TRBV6-5	-	TRBJ1-6	CASSGRQGESPLHF	TGTGCCAGCAGCGGACGACAGGGCGAATCACCCCTCCACTTT
TRBD1	TRBV5-1	-	TRBJ1-2	CASSPETGTYGYTF	TGCGCCAGCAGCCCGGAGACAGGGACTTATGGCTACACCTTC
TRBD1	TRBV7-3	once	TRBJ1-5	CASSPQGSVNQPQHF	TGTGCCAGCAGCCCACAGGGGAGCGTCAATCAGCCCCAGCATTTT
-	TRBV27	-	TRBJ1-1	CASSLLASWGANTEAFF	TGTGCCAGCAGTTTGCTCGCCTCGTGGGGTGCGAACACTGAAGCTTTCTTT